The 18 T cell receptor beta chains listed next were all sequenced from one sample in a study of blood T cells in healthy people across ages. It was with a sample-barcoded 5' primer and a J-beta primer mix that a second PCR of roughly 7 to 12 cycles was run. TCRdb re-called the 5' RACE reads with MiXCR, one entry per CDR3 protein. The sample has 1.5 million to 2 million distinct CDR3 sequences, approximately 50% seen once. The specimen was blood. Receptor source: a woman between 35 and 50 years old in good health.

This clonotype appeared a few times. This chain connects TRBV27 to TRBJ2-3, with D hard to call. Trimming left V 6 bases short and J 6 bases short, with 13 bases between. The CDR3 loop spans 13 amino acids. Germline CDR1 reads MNHEY; CDR2 reads SMNVEV (reference sequence). In DNA, the CDR3 is TGTGCCAGCAGGCCGATGCTTAGGGATACGCAGTATTTT. Protein: CASRPMLRDTQYF.

This clonotype was found a few times. This chain joins TRBV6-6 and TRBJ2-4, with a possible D match to TRBD2 (6 bases). Germline CDR1 and CDR2: MNHNY and SVGAGI (reference sequence). This CDR3 spans 15 amino acids. V was trimmed by 8 bases and J by 0 bases, leaving 14 bases between them. The CDR3 DNA reads TGTGCCAGCGAGTATGGAGGGGAAGCCAAAAACATTCAGTACTTC. Translating it yields CASEYGGEAKNIQYF.

This clonotype turned up a few times. The chain is built from TRBV12-3 or TRBV12-4 and TRBJ1-5; D ambiguous. Trimming removed 6 bases from V and 4 bases from J, with 13 bases in between. This CDR3 region has 14 residues. The CDR3 bases are TGTGCCAGCAGGCCCGACACGGTTAATCAGCCCCAGCATTTT. This sequence encodes CASRPDTVNQPQHF.

V and J are TRBV7-9 and TRBJ1-2; 9 nucleotides align to TRBD1. The CDR3 is 15 residues long. Germline V CDR1 and CDR2: SEHNR, FQNEAQ (reference sequence). V trimming: 0 bases; J trimming: 6 bases; junction bases outside the gene matches: 5. The CDR3 sequence: CASSLALRTGDGYTF. CDR3 nucleotides: TGTGCCAGCAGCTTAGCGCTACGGACAGGGGATGGCTACACCTTC.

This chain joins TRBV7-2 and TRBJ1-2, with TRBD1 matching 7 bases. The CDR3 has 14 residues. Germline CDR1 reads SGHTA; CDR2 reads FQGNSA. V lost 5 bases and J lost 6; bases outside the gene matches: 9. This CDR3 reads CASSPRRDSDGYTF. CDR3 nucleotides: TGTGCCAGCAGCCCTAGAAGGGACAGCGATGGCTACACCTTC.

This clonotype appeared a few times. The chain is built from TRBV7-2 and TRBJ2-7; D is possibly TRBD1 or TRBD2 (7 bases each). V was pared by 2 bases and J by 6 bases, with 11 bases between. This CDR3 is built from 13 residues. Germline loops: CDR1 SGHTA, CDR2 FQGNSA. The CDR3 is CASSLPRGGEQYF. Here the CDR3 DNA reads TGTGCCAGCAGCTTACCCAGGGGGGGCGAGCAGTACTTC.

The chain recombines TRBV20-1 with TRBJ1-2, with a tentative D call TRBD1 (5 bases). The germline gives CDR1 DFQATT, CDR2 SNEGSKA (reference sequence). Trimming cost V 4 bases and J 3 bases, with 15 bases left between them. This CDR3 is built from 14 residues. The CDR3 DNA reads as TGCAGTGCTATCCGGGACGGGACCTACTATGGCTACACCTTC. Translated, it gives CSAIRDGTYYGYTF.

The chain has TRBV11-2 and TRBJ2-7; possibly TRBD1 for D (6 bases). TRBJ2-5 matches the DNA end more closely, so the J call is doubtful. The CDR3 extends over 19 amino acids. From germline, CDR1 is SGHAT and CDR2 FQNNGV. The CDR3 loop reads CASRTLKRLKQGISGTQYF. The CDR3 DNA follows: TGTGCCAGCAGAACCTTAAAGCGATTAAAACAGGGAATTAGTGGGACCCAGTACTTC.

This rearrangement joins TRBV6-6 to TRBJ2-7; no clear D gene. This CDR3 is 14 amino acids long. Germline V gives CDR1 MNHNY, CDR2 SVGAGI (reference sequence). Trimming removed 3 bases at V and 3 bases at J, with 12 bases between. The CDR3 loop reads CASSYSLSLYEQYF. CDR3 bases: TGTGCCAGCAGTTATTCTCTGAGCCTCTACGAGCAGTACTTC.

The genes are TRBV7-2 and TRBJ1-5; 8 nucleotides line up with TRBD1. The CDR3 has 14 residues. Per the germline V gene, CDR1 is SGHTA and CDR2 is FQGNSA. J was trimmed by 5 bases and V by 2 bases; bases with no gene match: 2. DNA for the CDR3: TGTGCCAGCAGCTTACGGACAGGGCATCAGCCCCAGCATTTT. This encodes CASSLRTGHQPQHF.

The rearrangement joins TRBV28 to TRBJ2-3; D is unresolved. This CDR3 is built from 12 residues. Trimming removed 2 bases at V and 7 bases at J, with 7 bases between. Germline values: CDR1 MDHEN, CDR2 SYDVKM. This CDR3 reads CASSLDANTQYF. In nucleotides, the CDR3 is TGTGCCAGCAGTTTAGACGCAAATACGCAGTATTTT.

The rearrangement joins TRBV27 to TRBJ2-4; 7 positions match TRBD1. This CDR3 has 20 amino acids. Losses at the gene ends were 5 bases for V and 0 bases for J; bases not matched to a gene: 19. CDR1 is MNHEY, CDR2 SMNVEV, per germline (reference sequence). The CDR3 region has the DNA TGTGCCAGCAGTAAGACCCTAGACAGGGTGGGACCCCTAGCCAAAAACATTCAGTACTTC. Translated, it gives CASSKTLDRVGPLAKNIQYF.

In its sample, this clonotype was seen a few times. V is TRBV12-3 or TRBV12-4 and J is TRBJ2-1; tentative D call: TRBD1 (5 bases). This CDR3 region has 12 residues. With 5 bases removed from V and 8 bases from J, the gap between germline ends came to 10 bases. Here the CDR3 reads CASSPWGDEQFF. The CDR3 DNA reads TGTGCCAGCAGTCCATGGGGCGATGAGCAGTTCTTC.

The gene calls are TRBV4-2 and TRBJ1-1; the match to TRBD1 covers 7 bases. From germline, CDR1 is LGHNA and CDR2 YNFKEQ. Trimming at V came to 3 bases and at J to 5 bases, leaving 9 bases not matched to a gene. The CDR3 runs to 15 residues. The CDR3 DNA is TGTGCCAGCAGCCATGATCCGGGACAGACGACTGAAGCTTTCTTT. As protein: CASSHDPGQTTEAFF.

The chain recombines TRBV9 with TRBJ2-3; 11 bases line up with TRBD2. V trimming: 1 base; J trimming: 7 bases; junction bases outside the gene matches: 5. Germline CDR1 is SGDLS and CDR2 is YYNGEE. This CDR3 spans 15 amino acids. The CDR3 here is CASSVNSGGGNTQYF. CDR3 nucleotide sequence: TGTGCCAGCAGCGTAAATAGCGGGGGGGGAAATACGCAGTATTTT.

The chain couples TRBV20-1 to TRBJ2-7, with D possibly being TRBD1 (6 bases). V was pared by 0 bases and J by 4 bases, with 16 bases between. This CDR3 region has 15 residues. The germline gives CDR1 DFQATT, CDR2 SNEGSKA (reference sequence). The CDR3 sequence is CSARDLGRGGYEQYF. The CDR3 DNA reads TGCAGTGCTAGAGATTTGGGCAGGGGTGGTTACGAGCAGTACTTC.

The chain is built from TRBV28 and TRBJ2-7, with D unresolved. The V and J ends lost 5 bases and 1 base respectively, with 6 bases between them. Germline CDR1 MDHEN, CDR2 SYDVKM. The CDR3 extends over 12 amino acids. The CDR3 region is CASSTTSYEQYF. The DNA of the CDR3 is TGTGCCAGCAGTACAACTTCCTACGAGCAGTACTTC.

This clonotype was observed a few times. The chain is built from TRBV20-1 and TRBJ2-4; 14 positions agree with TRBD2. The CDR3 has 19 residues. Germline CDR1 and CDR2: DFQATT and SNEGSKA (reference sequence). V dropped 4 bases and J dropped 0; count of bases not matched to a gene: 11. In DNA form, the CDR3 reads TGCAGTGCTAAAAGGACTAGCGGGGGGCCCCCTCTAGCCAAAAACATTCAGTACTTC. This codes for CSAKRTSGGPPLAKNIQYF.